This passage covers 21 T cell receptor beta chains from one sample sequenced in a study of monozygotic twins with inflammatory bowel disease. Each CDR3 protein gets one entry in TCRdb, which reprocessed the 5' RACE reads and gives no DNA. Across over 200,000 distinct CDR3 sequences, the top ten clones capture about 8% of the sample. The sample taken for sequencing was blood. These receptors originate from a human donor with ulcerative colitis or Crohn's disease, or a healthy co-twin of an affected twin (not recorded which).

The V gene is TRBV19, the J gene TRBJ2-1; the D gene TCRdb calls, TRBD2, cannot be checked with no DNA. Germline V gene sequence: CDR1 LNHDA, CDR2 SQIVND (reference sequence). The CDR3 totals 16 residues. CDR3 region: CASSILSGRGANEQFF.

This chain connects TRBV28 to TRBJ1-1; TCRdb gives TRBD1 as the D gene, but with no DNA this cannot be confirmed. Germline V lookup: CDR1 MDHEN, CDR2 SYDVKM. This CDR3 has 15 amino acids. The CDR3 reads CASSPRTGGDTEAFF.

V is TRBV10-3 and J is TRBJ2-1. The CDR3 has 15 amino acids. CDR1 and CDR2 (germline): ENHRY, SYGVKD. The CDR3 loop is CAISELGGSYNEQFF.

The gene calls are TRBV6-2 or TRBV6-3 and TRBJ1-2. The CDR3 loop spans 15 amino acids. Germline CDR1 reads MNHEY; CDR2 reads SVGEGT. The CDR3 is CASSFGRTESYGYTF.

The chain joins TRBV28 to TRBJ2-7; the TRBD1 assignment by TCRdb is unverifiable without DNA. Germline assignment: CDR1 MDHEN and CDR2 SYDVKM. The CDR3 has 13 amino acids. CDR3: CASRDSTGGEQYF.

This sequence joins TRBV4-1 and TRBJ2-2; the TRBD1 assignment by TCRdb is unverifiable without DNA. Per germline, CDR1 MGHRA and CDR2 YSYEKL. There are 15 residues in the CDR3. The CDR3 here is CASSRGQDYTGELFF.

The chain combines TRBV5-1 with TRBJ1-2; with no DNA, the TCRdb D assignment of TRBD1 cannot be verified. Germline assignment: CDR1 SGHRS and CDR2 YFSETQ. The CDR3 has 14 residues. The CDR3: CASSLGTGAGGYTF. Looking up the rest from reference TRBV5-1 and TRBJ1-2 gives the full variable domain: KAGVTQTPRYLIKTRGQQVTLSCSPISGHRSVSWYQQTPGQGLQFLFEYFSETQRNKGNFPGRFSGRQFSNSRSEMNVSTLELGDSALYLCASSLGTGAGGYTFGSGTRLTVV.

The CDR3 here is CASSLTTQPGGQFF. The chain joins TRBV11-2 to TRBJ2-1; TCRdb's assignment of TRBD1 cannot be checked, as there is no DNA. From germline, CDR1 is SGHAT and CDR2 FQNNGV. CDR3 length equals 14 residues.

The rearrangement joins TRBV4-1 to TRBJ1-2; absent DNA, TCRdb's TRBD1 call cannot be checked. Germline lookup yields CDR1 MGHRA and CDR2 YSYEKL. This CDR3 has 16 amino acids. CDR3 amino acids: CASSQVQGDLFYGYTF.

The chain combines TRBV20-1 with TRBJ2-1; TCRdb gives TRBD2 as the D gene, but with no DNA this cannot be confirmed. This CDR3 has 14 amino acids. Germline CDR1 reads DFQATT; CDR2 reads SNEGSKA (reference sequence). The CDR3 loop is CSVGLAASYNEQFF.

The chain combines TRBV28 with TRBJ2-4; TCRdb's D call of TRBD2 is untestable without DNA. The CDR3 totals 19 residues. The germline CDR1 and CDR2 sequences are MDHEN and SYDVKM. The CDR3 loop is CASSPRGGSGKGTKNIQYF.

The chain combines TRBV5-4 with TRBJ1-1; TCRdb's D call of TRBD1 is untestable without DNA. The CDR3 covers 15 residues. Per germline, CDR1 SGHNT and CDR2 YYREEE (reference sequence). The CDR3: CASSLGFRGDTEAFF. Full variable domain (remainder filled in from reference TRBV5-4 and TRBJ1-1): ETGVTQSPTHLIKTRGQQVTLRCSSQSGHNTVSWYQQALGQGPQFIFQYYREEENGRGNFPPRFSGLQFPNYSSELNVNALELDDSALYLCASSLGFRGDTEAFFGQGTRLTVV.

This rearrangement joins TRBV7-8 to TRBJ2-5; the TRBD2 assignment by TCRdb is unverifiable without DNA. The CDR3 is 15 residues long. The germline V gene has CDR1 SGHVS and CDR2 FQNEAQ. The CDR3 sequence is CATAEDPSLEETQYF.

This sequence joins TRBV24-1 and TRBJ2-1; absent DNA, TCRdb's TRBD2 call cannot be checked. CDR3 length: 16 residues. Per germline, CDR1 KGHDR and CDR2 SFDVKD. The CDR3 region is CATSAETSGRTNEQFF.

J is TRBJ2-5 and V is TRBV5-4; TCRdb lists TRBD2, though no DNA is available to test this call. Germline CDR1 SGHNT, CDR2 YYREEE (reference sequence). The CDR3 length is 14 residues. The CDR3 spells CASSWGGIQETQYF.

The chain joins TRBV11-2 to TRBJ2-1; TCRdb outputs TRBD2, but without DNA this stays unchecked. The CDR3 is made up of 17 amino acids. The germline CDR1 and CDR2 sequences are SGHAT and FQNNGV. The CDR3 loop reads CASSSSLAGGSYNEQFF.

The CDR3 loop reads CASSLWQGPEAFF. The gene calls are TRBV5-4 and TRBJ1-1. The CDR3 runs to 13 residues. Germline CDR1 and CDR2: SGHNT and YYREEE (reference sequence).

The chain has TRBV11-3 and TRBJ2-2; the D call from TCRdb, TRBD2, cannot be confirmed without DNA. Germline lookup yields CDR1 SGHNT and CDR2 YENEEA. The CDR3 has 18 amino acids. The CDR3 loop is CASSPGGLAGSNTGELFF.

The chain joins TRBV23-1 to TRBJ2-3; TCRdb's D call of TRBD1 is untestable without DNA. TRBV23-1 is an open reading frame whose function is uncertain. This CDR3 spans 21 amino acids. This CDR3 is CASSHYSRDRDVHSSTDTQYF.

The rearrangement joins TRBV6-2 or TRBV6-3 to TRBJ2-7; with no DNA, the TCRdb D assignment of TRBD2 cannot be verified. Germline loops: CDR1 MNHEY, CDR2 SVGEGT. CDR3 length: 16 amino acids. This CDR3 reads CASSPIPGLNTYEQYF.

The CDR3 sequence is CSARVGGGLGRNIQYF. The rearrangement joins TRBV20-1 to TRBJ2-4; absent DNA, TCRdb's TRBD2 call cannot be checked. This CDR3 spans 16 amino acids. The germline V gene encodes CDR1 DFQATT and CDR2 SNEGSKA (reference sequence).